The present entry profiles one T cell receptor (beta chain) with its context. Its specificity is unknown. The data were taken from a study of early T cells in non-severe SARS-CoV-2 infection. Study as a whole: Chains stayed unpaired after sequencing of bulk RNA from unsorted whole blood. Study-level results: CD4 and private specificities were missed by VDJdb matching, which favored anti-spike CD8 responses.

Individual cDNA molecules were tagged with unique molecular identifiers, the study reported. TCRdb ran MiXCR on the 5' RACE reads and lists one entry per CDR3 protein. The sample comprises approximately 50,000 distinct CDR3 sequences, 8.2% of which are singletons, and roughly 4.2% rests with the top ten. The CDR3 sequence is 15 residues long. Trimming took off 0 bases at V and 3 bases at J, with 9 bases between the two ends. In germline, CDR1 is SGHAT, CDR2 FQDESV (reference sequence). Sequenced material: whole blood. The rearrangement joins TRBV11-1 to TRBJ2-1; no reliable D call. This TCR derives from an adult who was a healthcare worker with PCR-confirmed SARS-CoV-2 infection or an uninfected control (not recorded which). CDR3 nucleotide sequence: TGTGCCAGCAGCTTAGCGGGAATAGTCTACAATGAGCAGTTCTTC. This sequence encodes CASSLAGIVYNEQFF.